This record covers a single TCR beta chain. Its matching antigen is unknown. This record comes from a study of monozygotic twins with inflammatory bowel disease. CDR1 is SGDLS, CDR2 YYNGEE, per germline. The CDR3 consists of 16 residues. Study outcomes and limitations: The co-twins with IBD showed lower TCRbeta diversity (inverse Simpson) than their healthy siblings. Lower sharing of clonotypes with other individuals was seen in IBD patients than in healthy twins. This was most marked in patients showing signs of disease activity.

Using the 5' RACE reads, TCRdb records one entry per CDR3 protein without DNA. Its table records 300,000 to 350,000 distinct CDR3 sequences. Sequenced input: blood. The rearrangement links TRBV9 to TRBJ2-3. The clonotype was recovered from a human donor with ulcerative colitis or Crohn's disease, or a healthy co-twin of an affected twin (not recorded which). CDR3 in amino acids: CASSASGSTSTDTQYF.